This is a list of T cell receptor beta chains from one sample in a study of cytomegalovirus exposure and HLA in healthy donors. TCRdb's table, derived via immunoSEQ multiplex PCR, lists solely in-frame clones and lacks some. The sample consists of about 100,000 clones, 70% of them appearing once. The sequencing sample was made of PBMCs. Receptor source: a man aged 35 to 55 in good health and CMV-seropositive. CDR3s leave out the opening cysteine and the closing phenylalanine or tryptophan. Size tells how often a clone was seen (once, few, many) or the class of an expanded clone, and some rows leave it out.

V gene	J gene	clone size	CDR3 protein
TRBV9	TRBJ2-1	.	ASSVGLAPYNEQF
TRBV18	TRBJ2-1	once	ASSPPNREASNNEQF
TRBV7-2	TRBJ2-3	once	ASSPRLAGGGTDTQY
TRBV29-1	TRBJ2-1	.	SVGLAGGGNEQF
TRBV5-1	TRBJ2-7	.	ASSGGQAYEQY
TRBV25-1	TRBJ1-4	few	ASSESSYNEKLF
TRBV11-1	TRBJ2-1	.	ASSRGYSYNEQF
TRBV9	TRBJ1-2	once	ASSGSTQLFGYT
TRBV9	TRBJ2-3	.	ASSARGSGTDTQY
TRBV7-9	TRBJ1-1	few	ASGLHTEAF
TRBV7-8	TRBJ1-1	few	ASSLGQLTTEAF
TRBV9	TRBJ1-4	once	ASSASGATNEKLF
TRBV7-2	TRBJ2-3	.	ASSVSTDTQY
TRBV10-3	TRBJ2-3	.	AIDQPGRASSGRADTQY
TRBV18	TRBJ2-2	.	ASSPQNRLGAGELF
TRBV29-1	TRBJ1-3	.	SGQGSGNTIY
TRBV10-3	TRBJ1-5	once	AISQRGGDQPQH
TRBV6-5	TRBJ2-3	.	ASSSLSTDTQY
TRBV5-4	TRBJ1-2	.	ASSSQLGGAYGYT
TRBV27	TRBJ1-3	once	ASSLSGGPGNTIY
TRBV6-1	TRBJ1-2	.	ASTLAANYGYT
TRBV9	TRBJ2-7	.	ASSPGQSYEQY
TRBV7-2	TRBJ2-7	once	ASSHRENYEQY
TRBV2	TRBJ2-5	.	ASSVADGGVRQETQY
TRBV27	TRBJ2-1	.	ASSLRWRNFYNEQF
TRBV4-1	TRBJ2-7	few	ASSLYRGTYEQY
TRBV5-1	TRBJ2-2	.	ASSLGSENTGELF
TRBV7-2	TRBJ2-7	.	ASSSPGLAYEQY
TRBV18	TRBJ1-1	.	ASSPTTGYDPEAF
TRBV6-5	TRBJ2-7	.	ASSYFDLAGYEQY
TRBV2	TRBJ2-1	.	ASSEDRDANEQF
TRBV15	TRBJ2-7	.	ATSTPGQGSPKQY
TRBV5-4	TRBJ2-1	few	ASSLVSTDEQF
TRBV30	TRBJ2-5	.	AWVGASGSEETQY
TRBV11-3	TRBJ2-6	.	ASSATGDTGANVLT
TRBV2	TRBJ1-2	.	ASWSATNYGYT
TRBV9	TRBJ2-1	once	ASSESGSSYNEQF
TRBV2	TRBJ2-7	.	ASTGGGGTYEQY
TRBV6-5	TRBJ1-2	.	ASSYRQNYGYT
TRBV6-1	TRBJ1-5	few	ASSTGQGGNQPQH
TRBV7-9	TRBJ2-7	few	ASSQAKEQY
TRBV5-6	TRBJ2-2	.	ASSLGSDNTGELF
TRBV6-5	TRBJ2-1	.	ASSSGTGDYNEQF
TRBV18	TRBJ1-1	.	ASSPTGGPGSEAF
TRBV6-5	TRBJ1-4	.	ASSSNRELF
TRBV4-1	TRBJ2-5	.	ASSPGAGTLQETQY